The 11 T cell receptor beta chains given below trace back to one sample, sequenced in a study of beta chain features in type 1 diabetes. Study conclusions and caveats: Moderate yet significant TCRB CDR3 shortening was seen in Type 1 diabetes patients in all four CD4+ subsets.

No antigens are known for them. Reverse transcribing all isolated RNA meant expressed TCRB transcripts were sequenced. TCRdb's table, derived via immunoSEQ multiplex PCR, lists solely in-frame clones and lacks some. The sample includes some 640,000 clones, about 14% of them seen just once. Sequencing used naive CD4+ T cells from blood. The receptors stem from a man between 18 and 35 years old with type 1 diabetes.

The chain is built from TRBV19 and TRBJ2-7; D is undetermined. The CDR3 spans 13 residues. V gave up 10 bases and J gave up 3 bases, with 16 bases separating them. Germline loops: CDR1 LNHDA, CDR2 SQIVND (reference sequence). As DNA, the CDR3 is TGTGCCACCTCCAGATCCTCGGTCTACGAGCAGTACTTC. This translates into CATSRSSVYEQYF.

The chain links TRBV9 to TRBJ1-1, with D perhaps matching TRBD1 (6 bases). The CDR3 sequence is 12 residues long. The V gene lost 4 bases and the J gene lost 4 bases, with 8 bases spanning the gap. CDR1 and CDR2 (germline): SGDLS, YYNGEE. CDR3 loop: CASSPRGTEAFF. DNA of the CDR3: TGTGCCAGCAGCCCCAGGGGCACTGAAGCTTTCTTT.

CDR3 region: CASRERTGIAKNIQYF. The DNA of the CDR3 is TGTGCCAGCAGGGAGAGGACAGGGATAGCCAAAAACATTCAGTACTTC. V usage is TRBV28 and J usage is TRBJ2-4; TRBD1 matches 8 bases. This CDR3 is built from 16 residues. The germline CDR1 and CDR2 sequences are MDHEN and SYDVKM. J gave up 0 bases and V 6 bases, and 7 bases lay outside the gene matches.

The chain recombines TRBV12-5 with TRBJ2-1; tentatively, D is TRBD1 or TRBD2 (6 bases each). The CDR3 has 19 residues. CDR1 and CDR2 from the germline V gene are LGHNT and FRNRAP. The ends were cut back, 4 bases at V and 3 bases at J, with 25 bases in the middle. The CDR3 DNA sequence: TGTGCTAGTGGTTCCCTTGGGGGGCCTGGGGTGAATATCTACAATGAGCAGTTCTTC. Translation: CASGSLGGPGVNIYNEQFF.

There are a few counts of this clone. The chain recombines TRBV4-2 with TRBJ2-7; D gene uncertain. Germline V gives CDR1 LGHNA, CDR2 YNFKEQ. Trimming cost V 0 bases and J 5 bases, with 11 bases left between them. The CDR3 is 14 amino acids. The CDR3 reads CASSQDIWPNEQYF. For the CDR3, the DNA is TGTGCCAGCAGCCAAGATATTTGGCCTAACGAGCAGTACTTC.

This chain links TRBV6-5 with TRBJ2-1; 7 nucleotides agree with TRBD2. In germline, CDR1 is MNHEY, CDR2 SVGAGI. The CDR3 loop spans 14 amino acids. V gave up 2 bases and J gave up 6 bases; unmatched junction bases: 4. This CDR3 reads CASSYHGGSNEQFF. CDR3 sequence (DNA): TGTGCCAGCAGTTACCACGGGGGGTCCAATGAGCAGTTCTTC.

This clone has more than one count but fewer than ten. The genes are TRBV30 and TRBJ2-4; tentative D call: TRBD2 (5 bases). The germline CDR1 and CDR2 sequences are GTSNPN and SVGIG (reference sequence). This CDR3 has 19 amino acids. Trimming shortened V by 3 bases and J by 8 bases, and 32 bases separated the two germline ends. For the CDR3, the DNA is TGTGCCTGGAGCACCTTTCTTCCCTTTAAGGACTTTCTAAGGGACATTCAGTACTTC. Protein product: CAWSTFLPFKDFLRDIQYF. Based on the CDR3 plus reference TRBV30 and TRBJ2-4, the full variable domain is SQTIHQWPATLVQPVGSPLSLECTVEGTSNPNLYWYRQAAGRGLQLLFYSVGIGQISSEVPQNLSASRPQDRQFILSSKKLLLSDSGFYLCAWSTFLPFKDFLRDIQYFGAGTRLSVL.

There are a few counts of this clone. The V and J genes are TRBV27 and TRBJ2-5; TRBD1 matches at 7 bases. CDR1 MNHEY and CDR2 SMNVEV come from the germline V gene (reference sequence). V shed 4 bases and J 2 bases; nucleotides not matched to a gene: 4. This CDR3 is 14 amino acids long. Here the CDR3 reads CASSYLGQQETQYF. CDR3 nucleotide sequence: TGTGCCAGCAGTTACCTGGGACAGCAAGAGACCCAGTACTTC.

The chain couples TRBV18 to TRBJ2-5; D call uncertain. The germline V gene encodes CDR1 KGHSH and CDR2 LQKENI. Trimming took off 3 bases at V and 4 bases at J, with 12 bases between the two ends. There are 14 residues in the CDR3. The CDR3, as DNA: TGTGCCAGCTCACCCCCAGCGTTGGCAGAGACCCAGTACTTC. Residues: CASSPPALAETQYF.

The sample holds one count of this clone. The chain combines TRBV6-6 with TRBJ2-7, with 7 nucleotides matching TRBD1. V gave up 1 base and J gave up 3 bases; unmatched junction bases: 6. The CDR3 extends over 15 amino acids. Looked up from germline, CDR1 is MNHNY and CDR2 is SVGAGI (reference sequence). In nucleotides, the CDR3 is TGTGCCAGCAGTTACTATCGGGACAGAGTCTACGAGCAGTACTTC. It yields the protein CASSYYRDRVYEQYF.

This clone was detected a few times. This chain links TRBV30 with TRBJ1-2; 11 bases are a match to TRBD1. Germline loops: CDR1 GTSNPN, CDR2 SVGIG (reference sequence). This CDR3 contains 14 residues. J was trimmed by 5 bases and V by 2 bases; bases with no gene match: 4. The CDR3 DNA sequence: TGTGCCTGGAGTCGTGGACAGGGGGCGTATGGCTACACCTTC. It codes for CAWSRGQGAYGYTF.